One TCR beta chain is described in this entry. The sample comes from a study of blood T cell repertoires in COVID-19. Trimming cost V 4 bases and J 2 bases, with 12 bases left between them. This CDR3 comprises 14 residues. Generated by immunoSEQ multiplex PCR, the TCRdb table keeps only in-frame clones and is missing some. The sample holds some 160,000 clones, approximately 87% seen once. The TCR sequence derives from a woman aged 70-85 years with acute or convalescent COVID-19. Specimen: peripheral blood. The J gene is TRBJ2-7, the V gene TRBV23-1, with D possibly being TRBD1 (5 bases). TRBV23-1 belongs to the ORF category, with a function that is uncertain. In DNA form, the CDR3 reads TGCGCCAGCAGTCGGCTTACAGGCCCCTACGAGCAGTACTTC. Translating it yields CASSRLTGPYEQYF.